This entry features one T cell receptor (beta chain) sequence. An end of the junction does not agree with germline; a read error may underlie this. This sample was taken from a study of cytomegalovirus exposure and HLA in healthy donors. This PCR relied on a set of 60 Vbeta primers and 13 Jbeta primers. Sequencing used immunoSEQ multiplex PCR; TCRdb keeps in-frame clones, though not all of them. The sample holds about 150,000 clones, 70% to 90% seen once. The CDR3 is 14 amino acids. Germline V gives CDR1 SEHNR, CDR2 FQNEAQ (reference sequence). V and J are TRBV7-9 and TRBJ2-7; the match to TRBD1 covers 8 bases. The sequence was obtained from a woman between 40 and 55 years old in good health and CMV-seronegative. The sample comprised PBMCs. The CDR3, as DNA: TGTTCCAGCAGCCACACGGGACAGGACGGAGAGCAGTACTTC. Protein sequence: CSSSHTGQDGEQYF.